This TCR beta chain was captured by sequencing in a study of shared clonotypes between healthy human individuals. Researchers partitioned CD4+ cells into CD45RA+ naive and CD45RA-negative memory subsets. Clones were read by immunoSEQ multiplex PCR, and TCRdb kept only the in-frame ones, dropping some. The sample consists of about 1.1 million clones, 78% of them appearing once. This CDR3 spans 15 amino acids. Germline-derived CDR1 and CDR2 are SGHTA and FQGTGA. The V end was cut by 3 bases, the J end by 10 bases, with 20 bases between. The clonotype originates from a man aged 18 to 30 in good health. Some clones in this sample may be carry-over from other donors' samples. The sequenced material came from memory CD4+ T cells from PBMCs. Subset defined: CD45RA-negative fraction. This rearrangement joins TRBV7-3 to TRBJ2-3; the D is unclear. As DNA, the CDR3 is TGTGCCAGCAGCTTTGCCCCACAAGGCTACATGGCGCAGTATTTT. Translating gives CASSFAPQGYMAQYF.